Listed here are 31 T cell receptor beta chains from one sample, sequenced in a study of metastatic and nonmetastatic thyroid tumors. MiXCR re-clonotyped the PCR reads for TCRdb. The sample yields 20,000 or so clones, roughly 31% seen once. Treatment of any kind had been given to no patient before thyroid surgery. The specimen was blood. Every receptor here comes from a female donor with papillary thyroid cancer or a benign thyroid nodule (not recorded which). Some clones in this sample may be carry-over from other donors' samples.

This clone has ten or more counts. The chain recombines TRBV30 with TRBJ2-3, with unresolved D. The CDR3 spans 13 residues. Germline lookup yields CDR1 GTSNPN and CDR2 SVGIG (reference sequence). V was pared by 2 bases and J by 4 bases, with 10 bases between. The CDR3 is CAWSSDLADTQYF. In nucleotides, the CDR3 is TGTGCCTGGAGTTCTGATTTAGCAGATACGCAGTATTTT.

The table lists this clone with many counts. This chain uses TRBV5-6 with TRBJ2-1, with 11 nucleotides matching TRBD2. Germline CDR1 and CDR2: SGHDT and YYEEEE. With V trimmed by 3 bases and J by 4 bases, 6 bases remained unmatched. The length of the CDR3 is 16 residues. CDR3 protein: CASSSTSGGRYNEQFF. The CDR3 DNA reads TGTGCCAGCAGCTCCACTAGCGGGGGAAGGTACAATGAGCAGTTCTTC. The variable domain in full, with the rest retrieved from reference TRBV5-6 and TRBJ2-1, is DAGVTQSPTHLIKTRGQQVTLRCSPKSGHDTVSWYQQALGQGPQFIFQYYEEEERQRGNFPDRFSGHQFPNYSSELNVNALLLGDSALYLCASSSTSGGRYNEQFFGPGTRLTVL.

The rearrangement joins TRBV27 to TRBJ2-7; 8 positions agree with TRBD2. V trimming: 4 bases; J trimming: 2 bases; junction bases outside the gene matches: 22. Germline CDR1 reads MNHEY; CDR2 reads SMNVEV (reference sequence). The length of the CDR3 is 20 residues. DNA of the CDR3: TGTGCCAGCAGTTCCGGATCGGGCGGGAGGACGGGTGGACTTCCCTACGAGCAGTACTTC. Encoded protein: CASSSGSGGRTGGLPYEQYF.

This clone has at least ten counts. Other DNA sequences from this sample encode an identical CDR3 as well. The rearrangement joins TRBV7-9 to TRBJ2-7, with D possibly being TRBD2 (5 bases). The germline V and J ends were trimmed by 4 bases and 0 bases, with 7 bases remaining between them. The germline CDR1 and CDR2 sequences are SEHNR and FQNEAQ (reference sequence). The CDR3 contains 13 residues. The CDR3 coding sequence is TGTGCCAGCAGCTCTACTAGCTCCTACGAGCAGTACTTC. It yields the protein CASSSTSSYEQYF.

The rearrangement uses TRBV5-8 and TRBJ1-5, with a possible D match to TRBD1 (5 bases). Germline values: CDR1 SGHTS, CDR2 YDEGEE. There are 14 residues in the CDR3. V lost 2 bases, J lost 6 bases, and 12 bases lay in between. For the CDR3, the DNA is TGTGCCAGCAGCTTTGGGGGGGGAGTTCAGCCCCAGCATTTT. It codes for CASSFGGGVQPQHF.

This clone occurred a few times. This chain joins TRBV30 and TRBJ1-2; 8 bases align to TRBD1. V was clipped by 5 bases and J by 5 bases; unmatched bases: 4. CDR3 length equals 12 residues. The germline gives CDR1 GTSNPN, CDR2 SVGIG (reference sequence). In DNA form, the CDR3 reads TGTGCCTGGGGACAGGGTGGTTATGGCTACACCTTC. Protein: CAWGQGGYGYTF.

This clone was recorded at least ten times. The rearrangement uses TRBV6-2 or TRBV6-3 and TRBJ1-1, with TRBD1 matching 7 bases. This CDR3 region has 13 residues. J gave up 4 bases and V 5 bases, and 4 bases lay outside the gene matches. Per germline, CDR1 MNHEY and CDR2 SVGEGT. The CDR3 DNA reads TGTGCCAGCAGTCCCGCAGGGGGCACTGAAGCTTTCTTT. Its protein is CASSPAGGTEAFF.

Sample share makes this clone medium-sized. The chain recombines TRBV4-3 with TRBJ1-4; D ambiguous. The CDR3 has 14 amino acids. Looked up from germline, CDR1 is LGHNA and CDR2 is YSLEER. V dropped 4 bases and J dropped 6 bases, with 12 bases sitting between them. CDR3 nucleotides: TGCGCCAGCAGCCGCGAAAGGGTTGATGAAAAACTGTTTTTT. It encodes CASSRERVDEKLFF.

By share of the sample, this clone is medium-sized. This rearrangement joins TRBV6-4 to TRBJ1-6; 10 nucleotides line up with TRBD1. Germline CDR1 reads MRHNA; CDR2 reads SNTAGT. J gave up 7 bases and V 4 bases, and 16 bases lay outside the gene matches. The CDR3 has 19 residues. The CDR3 is CASSASGTGVTIGNSPLHF. CDR3 coding DNA: TGTGCCAGCAGTGCCTCCGGGACAGGGGTCACGATCGGCAATTCACCCCTCCACTTT.

By share, this clone ranks as medium-sized. The rearrangement links TRBV4-1 to TRBJ1-5; D is unresolved. V shed 0 bases and J shed 3 bases, with 9 bases lying between them. CDR1 and CDR2 (germline): MGHRA, YSYEKL. The CDR3 loop spans 15 amino acids. CDR3 protein: CASSQDVTLNQPQHF. DNA for the CDR3: TGCGCCAGCAGCCAAGATGTGACACTCAATCAGCCCCAGCATTTT.

By share, this clone counts as medium-sized. The genes are TRBV2 and TRBJ2-7, with 7 bases fitting TRBD1. The CDR3 loop spans 13 amino acids. Germline trimming cut 7 bases from V and 4 bases from J; bases unmatched to any gene: 7. CDR1 and CDR2 (germline): SNHLY, FYNNEI. This CDR3 is CASTRGRGYEQYF. CDR3 nucleotide sequence: TGTGCCAGCACCCGGGGCAGGGGGTACGAGCAGTACTTC.

This clone qualifies as medium-sized (0.01 to 0.1%). The chain uses TRBV24-1 and TRBJ2-1; D perhaps matches TRBD2 (6 bases). The germline V gene encodes CDR1 KGHDR and CDR2 SFDVKD. The CDR3 extends over 15 amino acids. The V end lost 4 bases, the J end lost 5 bases, and 14 bases lay between the germline ends. The CDR3 sequence: CATSDPGTLDNEQFF. The CDR3 DNA reads as TGTGCCACCAGTGACCCGGGGACTTTGGACAATGAGCAGTTCTTC.

V usage is TRBV9 and J usage is TRBJ2-7, with a possible D match to TRBD2 (6 bases). The germline V gene has CDR1 SGDLS and CDR2 YYNGEE. V was pared by 4 bases and J by 6 bases, with 14 bases between. This CDR3 contains 13 residues. The CDR3 DNA reads as TGTGCCAGCAGCCCTGGGGGGACCGGCGAGCAGTACTTC. Amino acids: CASSPGGTGEQYF.

The chain's CDR3 is CASRAPTSYSSYEQYF. In DNA, the CDR3 is TGTGCCAGCAGAGCCCCGACTAGTTACAGCTCCTACGAGCAGTACTTC. This rearrangement joins TRBV28 to TRBJ2-7, with D maybe TRBD2 (6 bases). The length of the CDR3 is 16 residues. Deletions cut 6 bases from V and 0 bases from J, with 18 bases between. Germline assignment: CDR1 MDHEN and CDR2 SYDVKM.

There are many counts of this clone. This sequence joins TRBV5-4 and TRBJ2-3; TRBD2 aligns across 9 bases. The V gene's germline CDR1 is SGHNT and CDR2 YYREEE (reference sequence). CDR3 length: 14 amino acids. J lost 3 bases, V lost 4 bases, and 3 bases had no gene match. The DNA for the CDR3 is TGTGCCAGCAGCGGCGGGAGGGCAACAGATACGCAGTATTTT. This translates into CASSGGRATDTQYF.

The table lists this clone with a count of one. The V gene is TRBV11-1, the J gene TRBJ1-6; D is unclear. V lost 1 base to trimming and J lost 7 bases, with 11 bases between them. CDR3 size: 15 residues. Germline V gives CDR1 SGHAT, CDR2 FQDESV (reference sequence). The CDR3: CASSLGTRGNSPLHF. DNA for the CDR3: TGTGCCAGCAGCTTAGGGACTCGAGGAAATTCACCCCTCCACTTT.

The chain carries TRBV11-2 and TRBJ2-7, with no clear D. The CDR3 consists of 15 residues. V lost 5 bases and J 0 bases, leaving 14 bases between the germline ends. In germline, CDR1 is SGHAT, CDR2 FQNNGV. DNA for the CDR3: TGTGCCAGCAGCCTATCCTCTCGCCCCTCCTACGAGCAGTACTTC. The encoded protein is CASSLSSRPSYEQYF. Drawing the rest from reference TRBV11-2 and TRBJ2-7, the complete variable domain is EAGVAQSPRYKIIEKRQSVAFWCNPISGHATLYWYQQILGQGPKLLIQFQNNGVVDDSQLPKDRFSAERLKGVDSTLKIQPAKLEDSAVYLCASSLSSRPSYEQYFGPGTRLTVT.

J is TRBJ1-5 and V is TRBV7-2; possible D gene TRBD1, 6 bases. V dropped 4 bases and J dropped 5 bases, with 9 bases sitting between them. The CDR3 sequence is 13 residues long. CDR1 is SGHTA and CDR2 is FQGNSA in the germline V gene. The CDR3 region is CASSSQGYQPQHF. The CDR3, as DNA: TGTGCCAGCAGCTCACAGGGTTATCAGCCCCAGCATTTT.

As for this clone: The sample contains more than one DNA sequence encoding this CDR3. The chain recombines TRBV7-3 with TRBJ1-1, with D maybe TRBD1 (6 bases). Germline-derived CDR1 and CDR2 are SGHTA and FQGTGA. This CDR3 contains 14 residues. V dropped 4 bases and J dropped 4 bases, with 13 bases sitting between them. CDR3 in amino acids: CASSWGASGTEAFF. The CDR3 DNA reads TGTGCCAGCAGCTGGGGGGCGTCGGGCACTGAAGCTTTCTTT.

This clone was recorded at least ten times. This chain links TRBV12-3 or TRBV12-4 with TRBJ2-5; 9 positions match TRBD2. The CDR3 spans 15 residues. The V segment lost 3 bases and the J segment 1 base; nucleotides outside the gene matches: 3. The CDR3 coding sequence is TGTGCCAGCAGTTTTAAGCGGGGGGTCCAAGAGACCCAGTACTTC. Protein sequence: CASSFKRGVQETQYF.

The rearrangement uses TRBV20-1 and TRBJ2-7; D call uncertain. V was trimmed by 5 bases and J by 7 bases, leaving 12 bases between them. Germline-derived CDR1 and CDR2 are DFQATT and SNEGSKA (reference sequence). This CDR3 is 11 amino acids long. CDR3 coding DNA: TGCAGTGCTTCCGACGGTTATGAGCAGTACTTC. As protein: CSASDGYEQYF.

This clone was seen ten or more times. The chain couples TRBV4-1 to TRBJ1-1; D is undetermined. The length of the CDR3 is 14 residues. Trimming removed 2 bases at V and 0 bases at J, with 7 bases between. Germline V gene lookup returns CDR1 MGHRA and CDR2 YSYEKL. In DNA, the CDR3 is TGCGCCAGCAGCCAATGGGCTGTGAACACTGAAGCTTTCTTT. It encodes CASSQWAVNTEAFF.

In this sample, this clone is medium-sized. The sample contains more than one DNA sequence encoding this CDR3. The rearrangement links TRBV4-3 to TRBJ1-4; 7 bases are shared with TRBD1. Germline V gives CDR1 LGHNA, CDR2 YSLEER. The CDR3 consists of 15 residues. Trimming at V came to 1 base and at J to 7 bases, leaving 6 bases not matched to a gene. The CDR3 here is CASSQGQGEVEKLFF. The DNA for the CDR3 is TGCGCCAGCAGCCAAGGGCAGGGGGAGGTTGAAAAACTGTTTTTT.

J is TRBJ2-1 and V is TRBV20-1; D is possibly TRBD1 or TRBD2 (6 bases each). Germline loops: CDR1 DFQATT, CDR2 SNEGSKA (reference sequence). The CDR3 sequence is 14 residues long. V lost 2 bases, J lost 7 bases, and 15 bases lay in between. This CDR3 is CSARPPTGRNEQFF. In DNA form, the CDR3 reads TGCAGTGCTAGACCCCCCACAGGGAGGAATGAGCAGTTCTTC.

By frequency in the sample, this clone is medium-sized. The chain combines TRBV20-1 with TRBJ1-5, with TRBD1 identical over 9 bases. The CDR3 runs to 16 residues. Germline CDR1 and CDR2: DFQATT and SNEGSKA (reference sequence). V lost 0 bases, J lost 3 bases, and 6 bases stayed unmatched. For the CDR3, the DNA is TGCAGTGCTAGAGATTCGACAGGGGGTCCCAATCAGCCCCAGCATTTT. Translating gives CSARDSTGGPNQPQHF.

This clone was observed at least ten times. This chain connects TRBV7-9 to TRBJ2-3; D might be TRBD1 (5 bases). From germline, CDR1 is SEHNR and CDR2 FQNEAQ (reference sequence). The CDR3 is 17 amino acids. V gave up 2 bases and J gave up 0 bases, with 15 bases separating them. CDR3 residues: CASSLSDRAASTDTQYF. The CDR3 region has the DNA TGTGCCAGCAGCTTATCTGACAGAGCAGCTAGCACAGATACGCAGTATTTT.

On this clone itself: At one boundary the junction diverges from the germline segment, which might be a read error. V and J are TRBV20-1 and TRBJ2-7; 12 bases map to TRBD2. CDR3 length equals 16 residues. Germline CDR1 DFQATT, CDR2 SNEGSKA (reference sequence). The CDR3 nucleotides are TGCAGTGCTAGACCTCTGCGACTAGCGGGGGCGAGGGAGCATTACTTC. Protein product: CSARPLRLAGAREHYF.

The rearrangement uses TRBV7-9 and TRBJ1-2; tentative D call: TRBD1 (6 bases). CDR1 and CDR2 (germline): SEHNR, FQNEAQ (reference sequence). This CDR3 is 14 amino acids long. Between the trimmed V and J ends, which lost 1 base and 5 bases, there was a span of 11 bases. This CDR3 is CASSLVGAQYGYTF. The CDR3 nucleotides read TGTGCCAGCAGCTTAGTGGGGGCTCAATATGGCTACACCTTC.

This clone came up many times. V is TRBV24-1 and J is TRBJ2-1; D perhaps matches TRBD1 (6 bases). V was clipped by 9 bases and J by 7 bases, with 18 bases between them. Germline V lookup: CDR1 KGHDR, CDR2 SFDVKD. This CDR3 region has 14 residues. The CDR3 region has the DNA TGTGCCACCGGAGGTTTACAGGGAAGGAATGAGCAGTTCTTC. Translating gives CATGGLQGRNEQFF.

A word on this clone: This may be a read error, as it is one base from a much larger clone. This rearrangement joins TRBV11-2 to TRBJ2-3, with TRBD2 as a possible D gene (6 bases). V lost 5 bases to trimming and J lost 2 bases, with 20 bases between them. CDR1 and CDR2 (germline): SGHAT, FQNNGV. The CDR3 contains 17 residues. As DNA, the CDR3 is TGTGCCAGCAGCATGGACGGGGGTGCAGTAATCACAGATACGCAGTATTTT. It yields the protein CASSMDGGAVITDTQYF.

This clone was observed a single time. This chain uses TRBV7-6 with TRBJ1-2, with D tentatively TRBD1 (6 bases). V dropped 0 bases and J dropped 7 bases, with 21 bases sitting between them. The CDR3 loop spans 17 amino acids. CDR1 SGHVS and CDR2 FNYEAQ come from the germline V gene. The CDR3 nucleotides are TGTGCCAGCAGCTTAGCCGGCAACTCGGGACAATATGGTGGCTACACCTTC. Residues: CASSLAGNSGQYGGYTF.